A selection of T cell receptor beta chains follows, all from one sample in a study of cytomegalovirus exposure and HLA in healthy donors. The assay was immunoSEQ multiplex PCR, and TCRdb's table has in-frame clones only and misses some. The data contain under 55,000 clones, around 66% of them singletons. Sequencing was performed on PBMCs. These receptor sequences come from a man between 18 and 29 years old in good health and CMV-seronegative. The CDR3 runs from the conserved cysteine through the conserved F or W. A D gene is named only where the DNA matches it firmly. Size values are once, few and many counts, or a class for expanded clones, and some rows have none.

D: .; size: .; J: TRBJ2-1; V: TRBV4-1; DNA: TGCGCCAGCAGCCAAGGGAGCCAGGGAAAACTCCTGGACAATGAGCAGTTCTTC; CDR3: CASSQGSQGKLLDNEQFF
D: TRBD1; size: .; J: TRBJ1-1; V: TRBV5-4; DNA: TGTGCCAGCAGCCTCCAGGGGGCGAACACTGAAGCTTTCTTT; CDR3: CASSLQGANTEAFF
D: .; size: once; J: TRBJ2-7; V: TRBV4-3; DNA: TGCGCCAGCAGCCAAGATCATGAGGGGGAATATACCTACGAGCAGTACTTC; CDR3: CASSQDHEGEYTYEQYF
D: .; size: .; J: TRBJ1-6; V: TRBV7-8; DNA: TGTGCCAGCAGCCATCGGGAGGGGTTTCCCCTCCACTTT; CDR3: CASSHREGFPLHF
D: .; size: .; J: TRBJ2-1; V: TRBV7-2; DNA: TGTGCCAGCAGCTCGGGAGTTCGGTACAATGAGCAGTTCTTC; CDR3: CASSSGVRYNEQFF
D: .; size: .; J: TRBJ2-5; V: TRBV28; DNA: TGTGCCAGCAGCTACAGGGAGACCCAGTACTTC; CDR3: CASSYRETQYF
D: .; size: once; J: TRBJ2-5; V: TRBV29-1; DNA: TGCAGCTACAAAAAAGAGACCCAGTACTTC; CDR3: CSYKKETQYF
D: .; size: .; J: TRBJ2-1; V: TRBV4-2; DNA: TGTGCCAGCAGCCAAGAGGCCGGGACTCGAATCAATGAGCAGTTCTTC; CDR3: CASSQEAGTRINEQFF
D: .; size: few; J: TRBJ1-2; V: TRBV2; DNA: TGTGCCAGCAGTGAAGCGCTGGCAGCCTCCAGGTATGGCTACACCTTC; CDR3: CASSEALAASRYGYTF
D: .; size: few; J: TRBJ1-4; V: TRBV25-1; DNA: TGTGCCAGCAGTGACCCCAGGGCTGGTGAAAAACTGTTTTTT; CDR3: CASSDPRAGEKLFF
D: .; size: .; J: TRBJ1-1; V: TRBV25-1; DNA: TGTGCCAGCAGTAGAAGCAGGGAAGCTTTCTTT; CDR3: CASSRSREAFF
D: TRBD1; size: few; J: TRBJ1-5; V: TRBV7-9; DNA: TGTGCCAGCAGCGTCGGGACAGGCAATCAGCCCCAGCATTTT; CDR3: CASSVGTGNQPQHF
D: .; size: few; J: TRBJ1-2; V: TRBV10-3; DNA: TGTGCCATCAGTCGGGACACTCCTAACTATGGCTACACCTTC; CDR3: CAISRDTPNYGYTF
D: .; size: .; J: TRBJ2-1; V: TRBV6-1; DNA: TGTACCAGCAGTGACCAGGCTACCCTGGATGAGCAGTTCTTC; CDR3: CTSSDQATLDEQFF
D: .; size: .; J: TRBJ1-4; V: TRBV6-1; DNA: TGTGCCAGCAGTGAATCAGGAAGGAGGGAAAAACTGTTTTTT; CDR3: CASSESGRREKLFF
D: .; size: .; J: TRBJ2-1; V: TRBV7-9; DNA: TGTGCCAGCAGCTTAGAATTTTCCGGGAGCCGGCATGAGCAGTTCTTC; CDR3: CASSLEFSGSRHEQFF
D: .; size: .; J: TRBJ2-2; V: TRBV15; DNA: TGTGCCACCAGCAGAATCCGGGCGAACACCGGGGAGCTGTTTTTT; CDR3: CATSRIRANTGELFF
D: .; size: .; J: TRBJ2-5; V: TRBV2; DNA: TGTGCCAGCAGGAGGGAGTACCAAGAGACCCAGTACTTC; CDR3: CASRREYQETQYF
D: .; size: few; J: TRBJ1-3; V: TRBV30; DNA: TGTGCCTGGAGTGAGGGGATCGGAAACACCATATATTTT; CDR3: CAWSEGIGNTIYF
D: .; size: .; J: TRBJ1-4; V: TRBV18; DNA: TGTGCCAGCTCACCACCCTTGAATGAAAAACTGTTTTTT; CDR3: CASSPPLNEKLFF
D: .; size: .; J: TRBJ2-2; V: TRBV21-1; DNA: TGTGCCGCCAGGCAGTACACCGGGGAGCTGTTTTTT; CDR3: CAARQYTGELFF
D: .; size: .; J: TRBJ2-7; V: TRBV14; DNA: TGTGCCAGCAGCCAACTTAGCGGTGGCTCCTACGAGCAGTACTTC; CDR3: CASSQLSGGSYEQYF
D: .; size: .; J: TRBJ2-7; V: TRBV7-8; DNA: TGTGCCAGCAGCTTAGCGGGGCAGCTATACGAGCAGTACTTC; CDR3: CASSLAGQLYEQYF
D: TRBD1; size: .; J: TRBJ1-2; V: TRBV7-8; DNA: TGTGCCAGCAGCCCGCGGACAGGGTGGACTTATGGCTACACCTTC; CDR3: CASSPRTGWTYGYTF
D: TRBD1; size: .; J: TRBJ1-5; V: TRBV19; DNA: TGTGCCAGTAGCCAACAGGGGGCGAATCAGCCCCAGCATTTT; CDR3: CASSQQGANQPQHF
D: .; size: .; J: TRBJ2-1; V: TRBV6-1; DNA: TGTGCCAGCAGTGACCCTGCCGGAACAGGCACTTCCATTCACTACAATGAGCAGTTCTTC; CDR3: CASSDPAGTGTSIHYNEQFF
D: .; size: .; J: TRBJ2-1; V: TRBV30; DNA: TGTGCCTGGAGTCCCGGGTCTTACAATGAGCAGTTCTTC; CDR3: CAWSPGSYNEQFF
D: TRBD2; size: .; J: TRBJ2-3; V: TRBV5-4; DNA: TGTGCCAGCAGCAAGGGGACTAGCGGGATTGGCACAGATACGCAGTATTTT; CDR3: CASSKGTSGIGTDTQYF
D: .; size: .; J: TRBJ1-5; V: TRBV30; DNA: TGTGCCTGGAGTGTTGATACGGGCAATCAGCCCCAGCATTTT; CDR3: CAWSVDTGNQPQHF
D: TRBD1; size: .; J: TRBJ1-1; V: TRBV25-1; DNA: TGTGCCAGCACCCGCACCGGGACAGGGCGAGCTTTCTTT; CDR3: CASTRTGTGRAFF
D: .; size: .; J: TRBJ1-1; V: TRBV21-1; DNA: TGTGCCAGCAGCCTCCCCGAGGACAGGCGGACTGAAGCTTTCTTT; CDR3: CASSLPEDRRTEAFF
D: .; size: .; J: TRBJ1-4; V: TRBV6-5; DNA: TGTGCCAGCAGTTGGGGAGGGGGGAATGAAAAACTGTTTTTT; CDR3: CASSWGGGNEKLFF
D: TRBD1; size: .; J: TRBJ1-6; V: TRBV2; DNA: TGTGCCAGCAGTTCTACCGGGACAGGGAATTCACCCCTCCACTTT; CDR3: CASSSTGTGNSPLHF
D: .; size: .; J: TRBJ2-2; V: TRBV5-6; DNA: TGTGCCAGCGGAACAGTCACCGGGGAGCTGTTTTTT; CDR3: CASGTVTGELFF
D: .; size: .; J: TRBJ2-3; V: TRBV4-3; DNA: TGCGCCAGCAGCCAAGTCAGCGGGCAGCTTGGAGATACGCAGTATTTT; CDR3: CASSQVSGQLGDTQYF
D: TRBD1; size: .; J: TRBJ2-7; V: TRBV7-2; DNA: TGTGCCAGCAGCACGGGACAGAAATACGAGCAGTACTTC; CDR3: CASSTGQKYEQYF
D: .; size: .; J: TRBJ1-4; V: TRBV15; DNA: TGTGCCACCAGCAGAGGGGGGGACGGGAAACTGTTTTTT; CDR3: CATSRGGDGKLFF
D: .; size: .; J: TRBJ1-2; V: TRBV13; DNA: TGTGCCAGCAGCTTAAAGGACAGATGGACGCGGGGCTACACCTTC; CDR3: CASSLKDRWTRGYTF
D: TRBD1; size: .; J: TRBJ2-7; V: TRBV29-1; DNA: TGCAGCGTCCCCGGGACAGACTTAGGCGAGCAGTACTTC; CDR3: CSVPGTDLGEQYF
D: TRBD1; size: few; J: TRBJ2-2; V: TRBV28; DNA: TGTGCCAGCGTACCCAGGGGGTTAGGCACCGGGGAGCTGTTTTTT; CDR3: CASVPRGLGTGELFF
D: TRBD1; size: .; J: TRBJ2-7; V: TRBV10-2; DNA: TGCGCCAGCAGTGAGACGACAGGGGGCGATTCCTACGAGCAGTACTTC; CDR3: CASSETTGGDSYEQYF
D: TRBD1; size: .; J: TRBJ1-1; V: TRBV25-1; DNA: TGTGCCAGCAGTGAACTCACAGGGGTCACTGAAGCTTTCTTT; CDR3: CASSELTGVTEAFF
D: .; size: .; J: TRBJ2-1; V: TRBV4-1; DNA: TGCGCCAGCAGCCAAATCGATGAGCAGTTCTTC; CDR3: CASSQIDEQFF
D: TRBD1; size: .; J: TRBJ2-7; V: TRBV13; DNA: TGTGCCAGCAGGGACTGGGGACAGGGGGGCCACGAGCAGTACTTC; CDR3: CASRDWGQGGHEQYF
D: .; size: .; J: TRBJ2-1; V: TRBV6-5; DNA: TGTGCCAGCAGTTACCTATCTTCCTACAATGAGCAGTTCTTC; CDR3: CASSYLSSYNEQFF
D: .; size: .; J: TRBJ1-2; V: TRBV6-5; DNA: TGTGCCAGCAGTTTCGGCCCCTTACAGGGCTACACCTTC; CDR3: CASSFGPLQGYTF
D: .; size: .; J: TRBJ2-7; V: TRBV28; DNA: TGTGCCAGCAGTAGCCAAGAGACACCGTTACCCGACGAGCAGTACTTC; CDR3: CASSSQETPLPDEQYF
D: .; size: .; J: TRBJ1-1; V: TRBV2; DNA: TGTGCCAGCCTCCTACTGTTCTACGGACTTGAGAACACTGAAGCTTTCTTT; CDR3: CASLLLFYGLENTEAFF
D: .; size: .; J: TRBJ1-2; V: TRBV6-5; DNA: TGTGCCAGCAGCCAGGGAATTCAGGCTGGCTACACCTTC; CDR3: CASSQGIQAGYTF
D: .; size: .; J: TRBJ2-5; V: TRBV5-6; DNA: TGTGCCAGCAGCTTCGTGGGGATCTGGGGAGACCAAGAGACCCAGTACTTC; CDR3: CASSFVGIWGDQETQYF
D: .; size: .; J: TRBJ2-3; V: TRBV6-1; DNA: TGTGCCAGTCGGGTGTACACAGATACGCAGTATTTT; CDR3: CASRVYTDTQYF
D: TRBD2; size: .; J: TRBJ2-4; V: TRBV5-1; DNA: TGCGCCAGCAGCATGACTAGCGATAAAAACATTCAGTACTTC; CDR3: CASSMTSDKNIQYF
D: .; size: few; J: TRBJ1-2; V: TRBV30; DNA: TGTGCCGGGGGAAGGAGACAGGCGATGGACACCTTC; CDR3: CAGGRRQAMDTF
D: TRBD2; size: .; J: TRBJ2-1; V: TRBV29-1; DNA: TGCAGCGGGGGACTAGCACCGATTCAGCAGTTCTTC; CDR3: CSGGLAPIQQFF
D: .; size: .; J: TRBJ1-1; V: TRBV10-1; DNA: TGCGCCAGCAGTGACCATTCAGGGTTACGTGGCACTGAAGCTTTCTTT; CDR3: CASSDHSGLRGTEAFF
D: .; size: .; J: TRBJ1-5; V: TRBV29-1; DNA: TGCAGCGTTGAAGAAGACAGATATCAGCCCCAGCATTTT; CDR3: CSVEEDRYQPQHF
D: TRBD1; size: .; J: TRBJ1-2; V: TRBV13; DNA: TGTGCCAGCAGCCCCCGGGGACAGGCTAACTATGGCTACACCTTC; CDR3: CASSPRGQANYGYTF
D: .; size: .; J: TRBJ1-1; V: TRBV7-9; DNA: TGTGCCAGCAGCTTACCGCCCGACATTTCTCCAGCTTTCTTT; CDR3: CASSLPPDISPAFF
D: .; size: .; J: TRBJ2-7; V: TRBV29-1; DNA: TGCAGCGTTGCCTGGGGGGCCTACGAGCAGTACTTC; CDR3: CSVAWGAYEQYF